These T cell receptor beta chains were read from a single sample in a study of cytomegalovirus exposure and HLA in healthy donors. Only in-frame clones appear in the TCRdb table, and some are missing; sequencing was by immunoSEQ multiplex PCR. The sample carries under 150,000 clones, about 76% recorded once. The material sequenced was PBMCs. The receptors here all came from a female donor in good health and CMV-seronegative. The CDR3 runs from the conserved cysteine through the conserved F or W. The D gene is left open where the match is weak. Not every row has a clone size; where given, it reads once, few, many or a size class.

CDR3 protein | CDR3 DNA | J gene | V gene | clone size | CDR3 length | D gene
CASSLVQGGTEAFF | TGCGCCAGCAGCTTGGTGCAGGGGGGTACTGAAGCTTTCTTT | TRBJ1-1 | TRBV5-1 | . | 14 | TRBD1
CASSQEGAVGYTF | TGCGCCAGCAGCCAAGAGGGGGCGGTTGGCTACACCTTC | TRBJ1-2 | TRBV4-1 | . | 13 | .
CASSLGGDGSTDTQYF | TGTGCCAGCAGCTTAGGGGGGGACGGAAGCACAGATACGCAGTATTTT | TRBJ2-3 | TRBV7-2 | . | 16 | .
CASSATSGRASGNEQFF | TGTGCCAGCAGTGCGACTAGCGGGAGGGCCTCTGGAAATGAGCAGTTCTTC | TRBJ2-1 | TRBV27 | once | 17 | TRBD2
CASSPSDLPGEKLFF | TGTGCTAGCAGCCCTAGCGACCTCCCGGGTGAAAAACTGTTTTTT | TRBJ1-4 | TRBV7-7 | few | 15 | .
CASSYPGQYQQEQFF | TGTGCCAGCAGTTACCCGGGACAGTATCAACAGGAGCAGTTCTTC | TRBJ2-1 | TRBV6-5 | . | 15 | TRBD1
CASSVERGGRNEQFF | TGTGCCAGCAGCGTAGAGCGGGGGGGCCGTAATGAGCAGTTCTTC | TRBJ2-1 | TRBV9 | . | 15 | TRBD2
CASSKFLTGGMNTEAFF | TGTGCCAGCAGCAAATTCCTGACAGGGGGGATGAACACTGAAGCTTTCTTT | TRBJ1-1 | TRBV21-1 | . | 17 | .
CASSPGQTYEQYF | TGCGCCAGCAGCCCGGGACAGACCTACGAGCAGTACTTC | TRBJ2-7 | TRBV4-1 | once | 13 | TRBD1
CASTRSRGEETQYF | TGTGCCAGCACACGATCCAGGGGGGAGGAGACCCAGTACTTC | TRBJ2-5 | TRBV28 | once | 14 | .